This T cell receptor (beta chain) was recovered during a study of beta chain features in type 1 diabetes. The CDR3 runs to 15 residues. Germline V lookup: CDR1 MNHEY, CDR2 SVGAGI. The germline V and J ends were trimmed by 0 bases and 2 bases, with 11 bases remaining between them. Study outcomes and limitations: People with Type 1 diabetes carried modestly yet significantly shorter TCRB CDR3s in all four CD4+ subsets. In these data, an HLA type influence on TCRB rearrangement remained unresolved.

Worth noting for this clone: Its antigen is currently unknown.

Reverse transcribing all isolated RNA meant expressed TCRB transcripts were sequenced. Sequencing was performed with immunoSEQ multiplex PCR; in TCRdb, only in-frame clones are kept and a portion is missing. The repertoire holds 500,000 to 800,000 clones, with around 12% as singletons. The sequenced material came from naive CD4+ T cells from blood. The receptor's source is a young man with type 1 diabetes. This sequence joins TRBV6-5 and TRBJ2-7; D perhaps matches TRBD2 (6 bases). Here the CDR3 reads CASSYSGLPTYEQYF. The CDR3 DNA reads TGTGCCAGCAGTTACTCGGGACTTCCTACCTACGAGCAGTACTTC.